Listed below are T cell receptor beta chains from one sample, sequenced in a study of post-analysis software for immune sequencing data. TCRdb used MiXCR to reprocess the PCR reads, holding one entry per CDR3 protein. The data show fewer than 850,000 distinct CDR3 sequences, 25% to 30% seen once. Input material: blood. These receptors were taken from a girl aged 10 to 17 with multiple sclerosis. CDR3s include the opening cysteine and the closing phenylalanine or tryptophan. Each record gives: J gene, D gene, V gene, clone size, CDR3 protein, CDR3 DNA. A D gene is named only where the DNA matches it firmly. Clone size appears in some rows only: once, few, many, or a class for an expanded clone.

>TRBJ2-2|TRBD1|TRBV2|.
CATRQGLNTGELFF
TGTGCCACCCGACAGGGGTTAAACACCGGGGAGCTGTTTTTT
>TRBJ2-3|TRBD2|TRBV20-1|.
CSATTPLAGEADTQYF
TGCAGTGCTACGACACCCCTAGCGGGGGAGGCAGATACGCAGTATTTT
>TRBJ2-3|.|TRBV20-1|.
CSALQRFEADTQYF
TGCAGTGCTCTGCAGAGGTTCGAGGCAGATACGCAGTATTTT
>TRBJ2-1|TRBD2|TRBV20-1|few
CSALRGVGEQFF
TGCAGTGCTCTCCGGGGGGTAGGTGAGCAGTTCTTC
>TRBJ2-7|TRBD2|TRBV20-1|.
CSATTSGGIYNEQYF
TGCAGTGCCACCACTAGCGGGGGAATCTACAATGAGCAGTACTTC
>TRBJ1-5|TRBD1|TRBV7-2|.
CASSRQGQISNQPQHF
TGTGCCAGCAGCAGACAGGGACAGATTAGCAATCAGCCCCAGCATTTT
>TRBJ1-5|.|TRBV20-1|few
CSARGTEEFNQPQHF
TGCAGTGCTAGAGGGACCGAAGAATTCAATCAGCCCCAGCATTTT
>TRBJ2-3|.|TRBV20-1|.
CSVQSGLTDMQYF
TGCAGTGTACAATCGGGGCTTACAGATATGCAGTATTTT
>TRBJ2-7|TRBD1|TRBV12-3/TRBV12-4|.
CASSPRQGLYEQYF
TGTGCCAGCAGCCCAAGACAGGGTTTATACGAGCAGTACTTC
>TRBJ2-1|TRBD2|TRBV7-9|few
CASSLARGLAGGHSYNEQFF
TGTGCCAGCAGCTTAGCGAGGGGACTAGCGGGGGGGCACTCCTACAATGAGCAGTTCTTC
>TRBJ2-2|.|TRBV12-5|once
CASGSYTGELFF
TGTGCTAGTGGTTCATACACCGGGGAGCTGTTTTTT
>TRBJ2-3|TRBD2|TRBV7-2|many
CASSLREKGTQYF
TGTGCCAGCAGCTTGCGGGAGAAGGGTACGCAGTATTTT
>TRBJ2-3|TRBD2|TRBV20-1|once
CSALTSGGTAGTDTQYF
TGCAGTGCGCTAACTAGCGGGGGTACCGCTGGCACAGATACGCAGTATTTT
>TRBJ2-7|.|TRBV28|few
CASSLSTVYEQYF
TGTGCCAGCAGTTTATCCACAGTCTACGAGCAGTACTTC
>TRBJ2-4|.|TRBV15|few
CATSREGRRNIQYF
TGTGCCACCAGCAGAGAGGGGCGGAGAAACATTCAGTACTTC
>TRBJ1-5|.|TRBV6-6|.
CASSSGGGYSNQPQHF
TGTGCCAGCAGTTCCGGAGGGGGTTATAGTAATCAGCCCCAGCATTTT
>TRBJ1-6|TRBD1|TRBV29-1|few
CSVEGNGRGESPLHF
TGCAGCGTTGAAGGGAATGGCAGGGGGGAATCGCCCCTCCACTTT
>TRBJ2-1|TRBD2|TRBV29-1|.
CSVEDRTSGRVEQFF
TGCAGCGTTGAAGATCGAACTAGCGGGAGGGTAGAGCAGTTCTTC
>TRBJ2-7|TRBD2|TRBV20-1|few
CSAVATLTGTSGRYEQYF
TGCAGTGCTGTGGCGACGCTAACCGGGACTAGCGGAAGGTACGAGCAGTACTTC
>TRBJ1-2|.|TRBV11-2|.
CASSPKLRDTAFYGYTF
TGTGCCAGCAGCCCGAAACTTAGAGACACCGCGTTCTATGGCTACACCTTC
>TRBJ2-3|.|TRBV28|.
CASSVTGRDTQYF
TGTGCCAGCAGCGTGACAGGCAGGGATACGCAGTATTTT
>TRBJ2-3|.|TRBV2|.
CASRSDTDTQYF
TGTGCCAGCAGAAGTGACACAGATACGCAGTATTTT
>TRBJ2-7|TRBD2|TRBV5-1|once
CASSPGLAGAPYEQYF
TGCGCCAGCAGCCCGGGACTAGCGGGAGCCCCCTACGAGCAGTACTTC
>TRBJ1-1|.|TRBV10-3|few
CAISAAEAFF
TGTGCCATCAGTGCTGCTGAAGCTTTCTTT
>TRBJ1-6|.|TRBV14|.
CASSQEITYNSPLHF
TGTGCCAGCAGCCAAGAGATCACCTATAATTCACCCCTCCACTTT
>TRBJ2-7|TRBD2|TRBV5-6|few
CASSLGFRLAGFYEQYF
TGTGCCAGCAGCTTGGGATTCCGGCTAGCGGGGTTCTACGAGCAGTACTTC
>TRBJ2-2|.|TRBV5-1|.
CASSKGGTGELFF
TGCGCCAGCAGCAAAGGGGGCACCGGGGAGCTGTTTTTT
>TRBJ1-2|.|TRBV18|.
CASSPFGGDDSVNYGYTF
TGTGCCAGCTCACCATTTGGAGGGGACGACAGTGTTAACTATGGCTACACCTTC
>TRBJ2-1|.|TRBV7-9|many
CASSPSHNEQFF
TGTGCCAGCAGCCCTTCTCACAATGAGCAGTTCTTC
>TRBJ2-2|.|TRBV3-1|.
CASSPLRVNTGELFF
TGTGCCAGCAGCCCGCTAAGGGTCAACACCGGGGAGCTGTTTTTT
>TRBJ2-3|.|TRBV10-3|many
CATSLYAADTQYF
TGTGCCACCAGCCTTTACGCTGCAGATACGCAGTATTTT
>TRBJ2-1|.|TRBV12-3/TRBV12-4|.
CASSPTPPAHEQFF
TGTGCCAGCAGTCCCACTCCCCCAGCCCATGAGCAGTTCTTC
>TRBJ2-5|.|TRBV24-1|few
CATSERGFEETQYF
TGTGCCACCAGTGAAAGAGGGTTTGAAGAGACCCAGTACTTC
>TRBJ2-1|.|TRBV2|.
CASTRSRGSNEQFF
TGTGCCAGCACTCGGAGCAGGGGAAGCAATGAGCAGTTCTTC
>TRBJ2-3|.|TRBV20-1|.
CSARDSYTGSTDTQYF
TGCAGTGCTAGAGATAGTTATACAGGGAGCACAGATACGCAGTATTTT
>TRBJ1-6|.|TRBV20-1|.
CSARGTANPSSYNSPLHF
TGCAGTGCTAGAGGGACCGCCAACCCGAGCTCCTATAATTCACCCCTCCACTTT
>TRBJ2-5|TRBD1|TRBV9|many
CASSASGQQETQYF
TGTGCCAGCAGCGCCTCGGGACAGCAAGAGACCCAGTACTTC
>TRBJ2-7|.|TRBV4-3|.
CASGPGRGSSYEQYF
TGCGCCAGCGGCCCCGGTAGGGGGAGCTCCTACGAGCAGTACTTC
>TRBJ1-2|TRBD1|TRBV4-1|.
CASSQTGSGYTF
TGCGCCAGCAGCCAGACAGGGTCCGGCTACACCTTC
>TRBJ2-7|TRBD1|TRBV5-5|.
CASSFWDRGFYEQYF
TGTGCCAGCAGCTTCTGGGACAGGGGGTTTTACGAGCAGTACTTC
>TRBJ1-2|TRBD1|TRBV11-2|few
CASRLTGASYGYTF
TGTGCCAGCAGGTTGACAGGGGCTAGCTATGGCTACACCTTC
>TRBJ2-5|.|TRBV7-6|many
CASSLVGQGTQYF
TGTGCCAGCAGCTTAGTGGGCCAGGGGACCCAGTACTTC
>TRBJ2-1|TRBD2|TRBV5-1|few
CASHSGGQYNEQFF
TGCGCCAGCCATAGCGGGGGTCAATACAATGAGCAGTTCTTC
>TRBJ2-1|TRBD2|TRBV4-3|many
CASSQDETSGNEQFF
TGCGCCAGCAGCCAAGATGAAACTAGCGGTAATGAGCAGTTCTTC
>TRBJ2-7|.|TRBV6-5|.
CASRAKAPGGLYEQYF
TGTGCCAGCAGGGCTAAGGCCCCGGGGGGCCTTTACGAGCAGTACTTC
>TRBJ2-3|.|TRBV14|few
CASSQDGGGSTDTQYF
TGTGCCAGCAGCCAAGATGGAGGCGGAAGCACAGATACGCAGTATTTT
>TRBJ2-1|.|TRBV6-5|many
CASSYGRGHAGNEQFF
TGTGCCAGCAGTTACGGCAGGGGCCACGCCGGGAATGAGCAGTTCTTC